The 14 T cell receptor beta chains given below trace back to one sample, sequenced in a study of blood T cell repertoires in COVID-19. Here immunoSEQ multiplex PCR was the method, and the copy in TCRdb shows in-frame clones only, minus some. The sample shows 200,000 or so clones, 75% to 90% of them seen only once. The sample consisted of peripheral blood. The receptors stem from a man in his 70s with active or convalescent COVID-19.

The CDR3: CASSLDTVWQTSYGYTF. The CDR3 nucleotides are TGTGCCAGCAGCTTGGACACAGTGTGGCAGACATCCTATGGCTACACCTTC. The chain links TRBV5-5 to TRBJ1-2; D not certain. CDR3 size: 17 residues. CDR1 and CDR2 from the germline V gene are SGHKS and YYEKEE (reference sequence). V was pared by 0 bases and J by 4 bases, with 19 bases between.

The chain employs TRBV6-1 and TRBJ1-3; D uncertain. The V gene's germline CDR1 is MNHNS and CDR2 SASEGT. CDR3 length: 14 amino acids. The V gene lost 4 bases and the J gene lost 0 bases, with 7 bases spanning the gap. In DNA, the CDR3 is TGTGCCAGCAGTGGACAAACCTCTGGAAACACCATATATTTT. Translated, it gives CASSGQTSGNTIYF.

This clone was found once. The V gene is TRBV5-6, the J gene TRBJ2-5, with 7 bases identical to TRBD1. Germline V lookup: CDR1 SGHDT, CDR2 YYEEEE. V shed 8 bases, J shed 4 bases, and the junction held 14 bases outside the gene matches. The CDR3 has 15 amino acids. The chain's CDR3 is CASQGEPNFGETQYF. As DNA, the CDR3 is TGTGCCAGTCAGGGGGAGCCCAACTTTGGAGAGACCCAGTACTTC.

The DNA of the CDR3 is TGTGCCAGCAGCCAGCACAGGGAAGCCACTGAAGCTTTCTTT. Protein sequence: CASSQHREATEAFF. The chain recombines TRBV3-1 (or the pseudogene TRBV3-2) with TRBJ1-1; a possible D gene is TRBD1 (6 bases). Germline V gene data show CDR1 as LGHDT and CDR2 as YNNKEL (reference sequence). Trimming shortened V by 3 bases and J by 4 bases, and 12 bases separated the two germline ends. The CDR3 is made up of 14 amino acids.

The chain carries TRBV28 and TRBJ2-1, with D perhaps matching TRBD1 (5 bases). Deletions cut 2 bases from V and 10 bases from J, with 6 bases between. The CDR3 length is 11 residues. CDR1 and CDR2 from the germline V gene are MDHEN and SYDVKM. DNA of the CDR3: TGTGCCAGCAGTTTAGCAGGGGAGCAGTTCTTC. It codes for CASSLAGEQFF.

This clone came up once. This sequence joins TRBV5-6 and TRBJ1-6; D may be TRBD1 (5 bases). Germline loops: CDR1 SGHDT, CDR2 YYEEEE. The CDR3 sequence is 16 residues long. V dropped 2 bases and J dropped 0 bases, with 9 bases sitting between them. The CDR3, as DNA: TGTGCCAGCAGCTTTGGGGCCCTCTCCTATAATTCACCCCTCCACTTT. Its protein product is CASSFGALSYNSPLHF.

This clone was seen a few times. The rearrangement uses TRBV7-2 and TRBJ2-2, with D tentatively TRBD1 (5 bases). The germline V gene has CDR1 SGHTA and CDR2 FQGNSA. The CDR3 totals 15 residues. V was pared by 6 bases and J by 0 bases, with 11 bases between. The CDR3, as DNA: TGTGCCAGCAGTCGCGACAGAACGAACACCGGGGAGCTGTTTTTT. This encodes CASSRDRTNTGELFF.

V and J are TRBV16 and TRBJ2-5; D gene uncertain. Germline values: CDR1 KGHSY, CDR2 FQNENV. The CDR3 runs 11 residues. V was clipped by 4 bases and J by 3 bases, with 3 bases between them. The CDR3 protein is CASSLKETQYF. The CDR3 bases are TGTGCCAGCAGCCTTAAAGAGACCCAGTACTTC.

The sample holds a few counts of this clone. This chain connects TRBV28 to TRBJ1-4; 8 nucleotides line up with TRBD1. The ends lost 5 bases at V and 7 bases at J; junction bases unmatched: 9. This CDR3 contains 15 residues. Per the germline V gene, CDR1 is MDHEN and CDR2 is SYDVKM. The CDR3 is CASSQRGQGGEKLFF. The DNA for the CDR3 is TGTGCCAGCAGTCAAAGAGGACAGGGTGGTGAAAAACTGTTTTTT.

The V gene is TRBV7-9, the J gene TRBJ2-5; D might be TRBD2 (6 bases). CDR1 is SEHNR, CDR2 FQNEAQ, per germline (reference sequence). Trimming took 0 bases from V and 5 from J, leaving 13 bases between them. This CDR3 is built from 15 residues. The CDR3 region is CASSLAPEGWETQYF. CDR3 sequence (DNA): TGTGCCAGCAGCTTAGCGCCGGAGGGGTGGGAGACCCAGTACTTC.

J is TRBJ1-5 and V is TRBV5-5, with D possibly TRBD1 on 5 matching bases. This CDR3 is built from 15 residues. V lost 4 bases and J lost 0, with 11 bases in between. Germline CDR1 and CDR2: SGHKS and YYEKEE (reference sequence). This CDR3 reads CASSPGSTSNQPQHF. CDR3 DNA: TGTGCCAGCAGCCCAGGGTCAACTAGCAATCAGCCCCAGCATTTT.

The sample holds a few counts of this clone. The same CDR3 arises from other DNA sequences in this sample as well. The gene calls are TRBV19 and TRBJ1-5; D might be TRBD1 (5 bases). The CDR3 totals 16 residues. The V and J ends lost 2 bases and 2 bases respectively, with 13 bases between them. Germline lookup yields CDR1 LNHDA and CDR2 SQIVND (reference sequence). This CDR3 reads CASSILGARGNQPQHF. CDR3 bases: TGTGCCAGTAGTATATTAGGGGCCCGGGGCAATCAGCCCCAGCATTTT.

The V and J genes are TRBV2 and TRBJ1-5; no clear D. Looked up from germline, CDR1 is SNHLY and CDR2 is FYNNEI. The germline V and J ends were trimmed by 0 bases and 3 bases, with 9 bases remaining between them. The CDR3 totals 15 residues. The CDR3 sequence: CASSEAAGANQPQHF. The DNA for the CDR3 is TGTGCCAGCAGTGAAGCCGCCGGTGCCAATCAGCCCCAGCATTTT.

The rearrangement links TRBV14 to TRBJ1-1; weak D call: TRBD1 (6 bases). V lost 0 bases, J lost 0 bases, and 20 bases lay in between. CDR1 is SGHDN, CDR2 FVKESK, per germline. The CDR3 consists of 19 residues. CDR3 sequence: CASSQDSLQGHPMNTEAFF. CDR3 bases: TGTGCCAGCAGCCAAGATTCGTTGCAGGGGCATCCCATGAACACTGAAGCTTTCTTT.